This is a list of T cell receptor beta chains from one sample in a study of T-cell reconstitution after alpha-beta-depleted transplantation in children. From the PCR reads, TCRdb called clonotypes with MiXCR, one entry per CDR3 protein. The table has about 60,000 distinct CDR3 sequences, 44% seen once. The sample consisted of PBMCs, mostly from graft donor cells, taken 360 days after TCRalphabeta/CD19-depleted stem cell transplant. These receptors were obtained from a male patient younger than 18 who had a stem cell transplant for acute lymphoblastic leukemia, so the T cells may come from the graft donor. The CDR3 runs from the conserved cysteine through the conserved F or W. Fields, in order: J gene, D gene, V gene, clone size, CDR3 length, CDR3 DNA, CDR3 protein. D genes are given only for firm matches. Clone size is given for some rows only: seen once, a few or many times, or a class if the clone is expanded.

j_call: TRBJ1-5
d_call: -
v_call: TRBV12-3/TRBV12-4
clone_size: few
cdr3_length: 14
cdr3_nt: TGTGCCAGCAGTTTACGGGGGGTCAATCAGCCCCAGCATTTT
cdr3_aa: CASSLRGVNQPQHF

j_call: TRBJ2-7
d_call: -
v_call: TRBV12-3/TRBV12-4
clone_size: few
cdr3_length: 14
cdr3_nt: TGTGCCAGCAGTCACGCCGGACACCTCTACGAGCAGTACTTC
cdr3_aa: CASSHAGHLYEQYF

j_call: TRBJ2-5
d_call: TRBD1
v_call: TRBV7-2
clone_size: few
cdr3_length: 12
cdr3_nt: TGTGCCAGCAGCGGACAGGGAAGGACCCAGTACTTC
cdr3_aa: CASSGQGRTQYF

j_call: TRBJ2-7
d_call: -
v_call: TRBV29-1
clone_size: once
cdr3_length: 13
cdr3_nt: TGCAGCGTTGCCCGGGACCTTACCTACGAGCAGTACTTC
cdr3_aa: CSVARDLTYEQYF

j_call: TRBJ2-3
d_call: TRBD2
v_call: TRBV12-3/TRBV12-4
clone_size: -
cdr3_length: 16
cdr3_nt: TGTGCCAGCAGTTACCTAGCGGGAGTAGAAACAGATACGCAGTATTTT
cdr3_aa: CASSYLAGVETDTQYF

j_call: TRBJ2-3
d_call: TRBD2
v_call: TRBV18
clone_size: -
cdr3_length: 15
cdr3_nt: TGTGCCAGCTCACCGCCCGCGGGGGGCAGAGATACGCAGTATTTT
cdr3_aa: CASSPPAGGRDTQYF

j_call: TRBJ2-3
d_call: -
v_call: TRBV15
clone_size: -
cdr3_length: 13
cdr3_nt: TGTGCCACCAGCGAGAGGAGCACAGATACGCAGTATTTT
cdr3_aa: CATSERSTDTQYF

j_call: TRBJ2-7
d_call: -
v_call: TRBV5-6
clone_size: few
cdr3_length: 13
cdr3_nt: TGTGCCAGCAGCTTGGACGAGGGATACGAGCAGTACTTC
cdr3_aa: CASSLDEGYEQYF

j_call: TRBJ1-6
d_call: -
v_call: TRBV20-1
clone_size: -
cdr3_length: 15
cdr3_nt: TGCAGTGCGGAGAGACAGGCCGTAGGTGACTCACCCCTCCACTTT
cdr3_aa: CSAERQAVGDSPLHF

j_call: TRBJ2-3
d_call: -
v_call: TRBV6-5
clone_size: -
cdr3_length: 14
cdr3_nt: TGTGCCAGCAGTTACGGGACCGCGACCGATACGCAGTATTTT
cdr3_aa: CASSYGTATDTQYF

j_call: TRBJ2-7
d_call: TRBD2
v_call: TRBV12-3/TRBV12-4
clone_size: once
cdr3_length: 14
cdr3_nt: TGTGCCAGCAGTTCCAGCGGGATGGTTTACGAGCAGTACTTC
cdr3_aa: CASSSSGMVYEQYF

j_call: TRBJ2-5
d_call: TRBD1
v_call: TRBV28
clone_size: -
cdr3_length: 15
cdr3_nt: TGTGCCAGCAGTTTGGGGGACAGGATCCAAGAGACCCAGTACTTC
cdr3_aa: CASSLGDRIQETQYF

j_call: TRBJ2-7
d_call: TRBD1
v_call: TRBV5-1
clone_size: -
cdr3_length: 16
cdr3_nt: TGCGCCAGCAGCTTGGCCCGTCGGACAGGGGTCAACGAGCAGTACTTC
cdr3_aa: CASSLARRTGVNEQYF

j_call: TRBJ1-1
d_call: -
v_call: TRBV16
clone_size: -
cdr3_length: 16
cdr3_nt: TGTGCCAGCAGCCAATGGATACAGGGTAAGAACACTGAAGCTTTCTTT
cdr3_aa: CASSQWIQGKNTEAFF

j_call: TRBJ2-3
d_call: TRBD2
v_call: TRBV7-8
clone_size: -
cdr3_length: 15
cdr3_nt: TGTGCCAGCAGCTCAGGACTAGCGTGGGCAGATACGCAGTATTTT
cdr3_aa: CASSSGLAWADTQYF

j_call: TRBJ1-5
d_call: -
v_call: TRBV3-1
clone_size: -
cdr3_length: 14
cdr3_nt: TGTGCCAGCAGCCAAGGTAGGGGGAATCAGCCCCAGCATTTT
cdr3_aa: CASSQGRGNQPQHF

j_call: TRBJ2-1
d_call: TRBD1
v_call: TRBV29-1
clone_size: once
cdr3_length: 14
cdr3_nt: TGCAGCGTTGGGGGGACAGGGACCTACAATGAGCAGTTCTTC
cdr3_aa: CSVGGTGTYNEQFF

j_call: TRBJ2-1
d_call: TRBD1
v_call: TRBV12-3/TRBV12-4
clone_size: -
cdr3_length: 16
cdr3_nt: TGTGCCAGCAGTTTAGCCGGACAGGGGGAATACAATGAGCAGTTCTTC
cdr3_aa: CASSLAGQGEYNEQFF

j_call: TRBJ2-3
d_call: TRBD1
v_call: TRBV11-2
clone_size: -
cdr3_length: 18
cdr3_nt: TGTGCCAGCAGCTTAGAGAGGCTGGTGGACAGGGCGACAGATACGCAGTATTTT
cdr3_aa: CASSLERLVDRATDTQYF

j_call: TRBJ2-7
d_call: TRBD1
v_call: TRBV7-9
clone_size: -
cdr3_length: 17
cdr3_nt: TGTGCCAGCAGCTCGACCTTCCGGGACAGGGCGCCCTACGAGCAGTACTTC
cdr3_aa: CASSSTFRDRAPYEQYF

j_call: TRBJ2-2
d_call: -
v_call: TRBV24-1
clone_size: few
cdr3_length: 16
cdr3_nt: TGTGCCACCAGTGATTCCCGAGGGGAGGTCACCGGGGAGCTGTTTTTT
cdr3_aa: CATSDSRGEVTGELFF

j_call: TRBJ2-2
d_call: TRBD1
v_call: TRBV28
clone_size: few
cdr3_length: 16
cdr3_nt: TGTGCCAGCGCTAGGGGACAGGGCTCTGTGGCCGGGGAGCTGTTTTTT
cdr3_aa: CASARGQGSVAGELFF

j_call: TRBJ2-3
d_call: TRBD2
v_call: TRBV12-3/TRBV12-4
clone_size: many
cdr3_length: 15
cdr3_nt: TGTGCCAGCAGTCATAGCGGGGGGGCAACAGATACGCAGTATTTT
cdr3_aa: CASSHSGGATDTQYF

j_call: TRBJ2-1
d_call: TRBD2
v_call: TRBV29-1
clone_size: -
cdr3_length: 14
cdr3_nt: TGCAGTGCCCAACTAGCGGGAGGCTACAATGAGCAGTTCTTC
cdr3_aa: CSAQLAGGYNEQFF

j_call: TRBJ2-1
d_call: TRBD2
v_call: TRBV11-1
clone_size: many
cdr3_length: 20
cdr3_nt: TGTGCCAGCATCAAGAGGCGGGATCTAGCGGGAGTTTCCTCCTACAATGAGCAGTTCTTC
cdr3_aa: CASIKRRDLAGVSSYNEQFF

j_call: TRBJ2-1
d_call: -
v_call: TRBV6-5
clone_size: -
cdr3_length: 13
cdr3_nt: TGTGCCAGCAGTTACTCCACAGGGACTGAGCAGTTCTTC
cdr3_aa: CASSYSTGTEQFF

j_call: TRBJ1-2
d_call: TRBD1
v_call: TRBV5-1
clone_size: -
cdr3_length: 16
cdr3_nt: TGCGCCAGCAGCCCGGGACAGGGGGCCGTAAGTTATGGCTACACCTTC
cdr3_aa: CASSPGQGAVSYGYTF

j_call: TRBJ2-5
d_call: -
v_call: TRBV5-6
clone_size: -
cdr3_length: 11
cdr3_nt: TGTGCCAGCAGCTCCGGGGGGACCCAGTACTTC
cdr3_aa: CASSSGGTQYF

j_call: TRBJ2-5
d_call: -
v_call: TRBV18
clone_size: once
cdr3_length: 13
cdr3_nt: TGTGCCAGCTCACCACAGGTTCAGGAGACCCAGTACTTC
cdr3_aa: CASSPQVQETQYF

j_call: TRBJ2-3
d_call: -
v_call: TRBV20-1
clone_size: -
cdr3_length: 13
cdr3_nt: TGCAGTGCTAAGTGGGCAGGCACAGATACGCAGTATTTT
cdr3_aa: CSAKWAGTDTQYF

j_call: TRBJ2-7
d_call: -
v_call: TRBV11-1
clone_size: -
cdr3_length: 14
cdr3_nt: TGTGCCAGCAGCTTAGAACGTTTAACCTACGAGCAGTACTTC
cdr3_aa: CASSLERLTYEQYF

j_call: TRBJ1-5
d_call: -
v_call: TRBV12-3/TRBV12-4
clone_size: -
cdr3_length: 13
cdr3_nt: TGTGCCAGCACCACTAAGGGGGACGGGCCCCAGCATTTT
cdr3_aa: CASTTKGDGPQHF

j_call: TRBJ2-7
d_call: -
v_call: TRBV2
clone_size: -
cdr3_length: 10
cdr3_nt: TGTGCCAGCAGTGGGTACGAGCAGTACTTC
cdr3_aa: CASSGYEQYF

j_call: TRBJ2-7
d_call: -
v_call: TRBV27
clone_size: -
cdr3_length: 17
cdr3_nt: TGTGCCAGCAGTCTCCTAGGGATTCCGCAGACTCTTGCCGAGCAGTACTTC
cdr3_aa: CASSLLGIPQTLAEQYF

j_call: TRBJ2-2
d_call: -
v_call: TRBV14
clone_size: -
cdr3_length: 13
cdr3_nt: TGTGCCAGCAGCCAAGAAGAGGCCGGGGAGCTGTTTTTT
cdr3_aa: CASSQEEAGELFF

j_call: TRBJ1-1
d_call: -
v_call: TRBV4-2
clone_size: -
cdr3_length: 13
cdr3_nt: TGTGCCAGCAGCCCCGGCTTTGGCACTGAAGCTTTCTTT
cdr3_aa: CASSPGFGTEAFF

j_call: TRBJ1-5
d_call: -
v_call: TRBV4-1
clone_size: -
cdr3_length: 17
cdr3_nt: TGCGCCAGCAGCCAAGATCAAGTTCCATTCGGAAATCAGCCCCAGCATTTT
cdr3_aa: CASSQDQVPFGNQPQHF

j_call: TRBJ2-1
d_call: TRBD2
v_call: TRBV7-8
clone_size: -
cdr3_length: 15
cdr3_nt: TGTGCCAGCAGCCCCTCGGGGGGGGTCTACAATGAGCAGTTCTTC
cdr3_aa: CASSPSGGVYNEQFF

j_call: TRBJ1-1
d_call: TRBD1
v_call: TRBV7-8
clone_size: few
cdr3_length: 16
cdr3_nt: TGTGCCAGCAGCTTATTCGGGGGACAGGGAGGAACTGAAGCTTTCTTT
cdr3_aa: CASSLFGGQGGTEAFF

j_call: TRBJ1-2
d_call: -
v_call: TRBV28
clone_size: -
cdr3_length: 14
cdr3_nt: TGTGCCAGCAGTTTTGGACACTTTAACTATGGCTACACCTTC
cdr3_aa: CASSFGHFNYGYTF

j_call: TRBJ2-7
d_call: -
v_call: TRBV28
clone_size: -
cdr3_length: 12
cdr3_nt: TGTGCCAGCAGTTACAGAAACTACGAGCAGTACTTC
cdr3_aa: CASSYRNYEQYF

j_call: TRBJ2-7
d_call: -
v_call: TRBV12-3/TRBV12-4
clone_size: -
cdr3_length: 15
cdr3_nt: TGTGCCAGCAGTTTGATAGGGGAAAGTCGCTACGAGCAGTACTTC
cdr3_aa: CASSLIGESRYEQYF

j_call: TRBJ1-6
d_call: -
v_call: TRBV20-1
clone_size: once
cdr3_length: 17
cdr3_nt: TGCAGTGCTAGAGCGAAAGAACAGTGGGGAGAAAATTCACCCCTCCACTTT
cdr3_aa: CSARAKEQWGENSPLHF

j_call: TRBJ2-6
d_call: -
v_call: TRBV12-3/TRBV12-4
clone_size: -
cdr3_length: 12
cdr3_nt: TGTGCCAGCAGTTTTAAGGGGACCGTCCTGACTTTC
cdr3_aa: CASSFKGTVLTF

j_call: TRBJ2-2
d_call: -
v_call: TRBV9
clone_size: few
cdr3_length: 14
cdr3_nt: TGTGCCAGCAGCGTAGTTGGGAACACCGGGGAGCTGTTTTTT
cdr3_aa: CASSVVGNTGELFF

j_call: TRBJ1-1
d_call: -
v_call: TRBV12-3/TRBV12-4
clone_size: many
cdr3_length: 15
cdr3_nt: TGTGCCAGCAGTTTCAGGACGGGGGACAACACTGAAGCTTTCTTT
cdr3_aa: CASSFRTGDNTEAFF

j_call: TRBJ2-7
d_call: -
v_call: TRBV7-8
clone_size: once
cdr3_length: 14
cdr3_nt: TGTGCCAGCACCTCCAGGGGGGATTACTACGAGCAGTACTTC
cdr3_aa: CASTSRGDYYEQYF

j_call: TRBJ2-7
d_call: -
v_call: TRBV5-1
clone_size: -
cdr3_length: 14
cdr3_nt: TGCGCCAGCAGCTTGTGGGCGGGGATAGACGAGCAGTACTTC
cdr3_aa: CASSLWAGIDEQYF

j_call: TRBJ2-3
d_call: -
v_call: TRBV5-1
clone_size: -
cdr3_length: 14
cdr3_nt: TGCGCCAGCAGCTTGAGGTTAGGGGAAGATACGCAGTATTTT
cdr3_aa: CASSLRLGEDTQYF

j_call: TRBJ2-3
d_call: -
v_call: TRBV2
clone_size: -
cdr3_length: 10
cdr3_nt: TGTGCCACCCTTGGGCTTACGCAGTATTTT
cdr3_aa: CATLGLTQYF

j_call: TRBJ2-7
d_call: -
v_call: TRBV27
clone_size: -
cdr3_length: 14
cdr3_nt: TGTGCCAGCAGTTTATCTGCAGCCCCCTACGAGCAGTACTTC
cdr3_aa: CASSLSAAPYEQYF

j_call: TRBJ2-2
d_call: -
v_call: TRBV11-3
clone_size: few
cdr3_length: 14
cdr3_nt: TGTGCCAGCAGCTTACAGGATGGGACCGGGGAGCTGTTTTTT
cdr3_aa: CASSLQDGTGELFF

j_call: TRBJ2-5
d_call: TRBD2
v_call: TRBV27
clone_size: few
cdr3_length: 17
cdr3_nt: TGTGCCAGCAGTTCCGGACTAGCGGGAGGGCCACGGGAGACCCAGTACTTC
cdr3_aa: CASSSGLAGGPRETQYF

j_call: TRBJ2-1
d_call: -
v_call: TRBV29-1
clone_size: -
cdr3_length: 13
cdr3_nt: TGCAGCGTTAGGACTACCGACTACAATGAGCAGTTCTTC
cdr3_aa: CSVRTTDYNEQFF